These T cell receptor beta chains were read from a single sample in a study of blood T cells in healthy people across ages. TCRdb ran MiXCR on the 5' RACE reads and lists one entry per CDR3 protein. The profile shows over 600,000 distinct CDR3 sequences, about half of them singletons. The sequenced sample consisted of blood. The receptor set was obtained from an older man in good health. Each CDR3 is given with its conserved first and last residue. D genes are given only for firm matches. For some rows the clone size is stated as once, few or many, or as a class when expanded; others skip it.

>TRBV29-1|NA|15|NA|TRBJ2-2
CSVLVSAVGAGELFF
TGCAGCGTGTTGGTATCGGCAGTGGGGGCCGGGGAGCTGTTTTTT
>TRBV28|NA|16|TRBD2|TRBJ2-2
CASSRRLAGDTGELFF
TGTGCCAGCAGTCGCAGACTAGCGGGAGACACCGGGGAGCTGTTTTTT
>TRBV7-8|once|14|NA|TRBJ2-7
CASATDYNSYEQYF
TGTGCCAGCGCGACGGACTATAACTCCTACGAGCAGTACTTC
>TRBV9|NA|18|NA|TRBJ2-1
CASSVALKGGGGVNEQFF
TGTGCCAGCAGCGTAGCTTTGAAAGGCGGAGGGGGGGTCAATGAGCAGTTCTTC
>TRBV3-1|NA|16|NA|TRBJ2-5
CASSQDLAGLQETQYF
TGTGCCAGCAGCCAAGACCTCGCAGGGCTTCAAGAGACCCAGTACTTC
>TRBV20-1|NA|14|TRBD2|TRBJ2-3
CSAPSSSGTDTQYF
TGCAGTGCGCCCTCCTCTAGCGGGACAGATACGCAGTATTTT
>TRBV20-1|few|14|NA|TRBJ1-5
CSARDRQDNQPQHF
TGCAGTGCTAGAGATCGACAGGACAATCAGCCCCAGCATTTT
>TRBV6-2/TRBV6-3|NA|16|NA|TRBJ2-1
CASSSTRPSSYNKQFF
TGTGCCAGCAGTTCCACTCGGCCTAGCTCCTACAATAAGCAGTTCTTC
>TRBV28|NA|15|TRBD1|TRBJ1-5
CASSGGQGAYQPQHF
TGTGCCAGCAGTGGGGGACAGGGGGCTTACCAGCCCCAGCATTTT
>TRBV29-1|NA|13|TRBD2|TRBJ2-3
CSALSGESNTQYF
TGCAGCGCCCTTAGCGGGGAGTCTAATACGCAGTATTTT
>TRBV5-5|many|15|NA|TRBJ2-1
CASSIQPGAYNEQFF
TGTGCCAGCAGTATCCAACCGGGGGCCTACAATGAGCAGTTCTTC
>TRBV20-1|many|14|NA|TRBJ2-3
CSASGGGFTDTQYF
TGCAGTGCATCGGGCGGAGGCTTCACAGATACGCAGTATTTT
>TRBV27|NA|14|TRBD1|TRBJ2-7
CASQSTGSSYEQYF
TGTGCCAGCCAATCGACAGGGAGCTCCTACGAGCAGTACTTC
>TRBV20-1|NA|13|NA|TRBJ2-5
CSARALKEGTQYF
TGCAGTGCTAGGGCGTTGAAGGAGGGGACCCAGTACTTC
>TRBV20-1|once|16|NA|TRBJ2-5
CSARDGARGNQETQYF
TGCAGTGCTAGAGATGGAGCCAGGGGTAACCAAGAGACCCAGTACTTC
>TRBV10-3|NA|12|TRBD1|TRBJ1-2
CALRTGDYGYTF
TGTGCCCTCCGGACAGGGGACTATGGCTACACCTTC
>TRBV19|NA|12|NA|TRBJ1-2
CASSITGSGYTF
TGTGCCAGTAGTATTACAGGGTCCGGCTACACCTTC
>TRBV14|NA|15|NA|TRBJ2-6
CASSPTHSGANVLTF
TGTGCCAGCAGCCCCACACACTCTGGGGCCAACGTCCTGACTTTC
>TRBV5-1|NA|15|NA|TRBJ2-1
CASTEDGISYNEQFF
TGCGCCAGCACCGAGGACGGGATCTCCTACAATGAGCAGTTCTTC
>TRBV5-4|NA|20|TRBD1|TRBJ2-1
CASSSTRDRVFGLGYNEQFF
TGTGCCAGCAGCTCAACACGGGACAGGGTGTTTGGTCTGGGATACAATGAGCAGTTCTTC
>TRBV2|NA|14|NA|TRBJ2-7
CASSEPRGEYEQYF
TGTGCCAGCAGTGAACCCAGGGGGGAATACGAGCAGTACTTC
>TRBV12-3/TRBV12-4|many|13|NA|TRBJ2-5
CASSPGLQETQYF
TGTGCCAGCAGCCCGGGTCTGCAGGAGACCCAGTACTTC
>TRBV20-1|NA|16|TRBD2|TRBJ2-5
CSASSSGRAWVETQYF
TGCAGTGCTAGTTCTAGCGGGAGGGCCTGGGTGGAGACCCAGTACTTC
>TRBV2|NA|16|NA|TRBJ2-5
CASSARPALGLETQYF
TGTGCCAGCAGTGCGAGGCCAGCGTTGGGCCTAGAGACCCAGTACTTC
>TRBV28|NA|13|NA|TRBJ2-7
CASSSASTYEQYF
TGTGCCAGCAGTTCGGCGAGTACCTACGAGCAGTACTTC
>TRBV5-1|NA|14|NA|TRBJ1-6
CASSERPRDSPLHF
TGCGCCAGCAGCGAACGTCCCCGGGATTCACCCCTCCACTTT
>TRBV28|NA|12|NA|TRBJ2-3
CASTQQGGTQYF
TGTGCCAGCACCCAACAGGGAGGTACGCAGTATTTT
>TRBV7-6|NA|15|NA|TRBJ2-1
CASSPRGETYNEQFF
TGTGCCAGCAGTCCCCGAGGGGAAACCTACAATGAGCAGTTCTTC
>TRBV27|few|19|TRBD2|TRBJ2-1
CASGRTLAGVGPSYNEQFF
TGTGCCAGCGGGCGGACACTAGCGGGAGTAGGGCCCTCCTACAATGAGCAGTTCTTC
>TRBV7-3|many|13|NA|TRBJ2-6
CASSPLRANVLTF
TGTGCCAGCAGTCCCCTCCGGGCCAACGTCCTGACTTTC
>TRBV15|NA|17|TRBD2|TRBJ2-2
CATSTTEAGGPGGELFF
TGTGCCACCAGCACAACAGAAGCGGGGGGCCCGGGCGGGGAGCTGTTTTTT
>TRBV27|NA|18|TRBD2|TRBJ2-1
CASRGTSGATITYNEQFF
TGTGCCAGCAGGGGGACTAGCGGGGCAACGATTACCTACAATGAGCAGTTCTTC
>TRBV28|NA|15|TRBD2|TRBJ2-7
CASSLIAGGIDEQYF
TGTGCCAGCAGTCTAATAGCGGGAGGGATTGACGAGCAGTACTTC
>TRBV20-1|few|15|NA|TRBJ1-5
CSASSRGEANQPQHF
TGCAGTGCTAGTTCCCGGGGAGAGGCTAATCAGCCCCAGCATTTT
>TRBV28|NA|17|TRBD2|TRBJ2-7
CASSLFASGRAVHEQYF
TGTGCCAGCAGTTTATTTGCAAGCGGGAGGGCCGTCCACGAGCAGTACTTC
>TRBV20-1|many|15|NA|TRBJ2-7
CSARQGKPNSYEQYF
TGCAGTGCTAGGCAGGGGAAGCCGAACTCTTACGAGCAGTACTTC
>TRBV27|many|17|NA|TRBJ2-6
CASSLGLVAVGANVLTF
TGTGCCAGCAGTTTAGGGCTAGTCGCCGTTGGGGCCAACGTCCTGACTTTC
>TRBV20-1|few|18|TRBD2|TRBJ2-7
CSARGPSGSRPFPYEQYF
TGCAGTGCTAGGGGTCCTAGCGGGAGCCGTCCCTTTCCCTACGAGCAGTACTTC
>TRBV24-1|NA|13|NA|TRBJ2-3
CATSDPPPDTQYF
TGTGCCACCAGTGATCCCCCGCCGGATACGCAGTATTTT
>TRBV2|NA|13|NA|TRBJ2-7
CASSVVQYYEQYF
TGTGCCAGCAGTGTAGTGCAGTACTACGAGCAGTACTTC
>TRBV12-3/TRBV12-4|NA|17|NA|TRBJ2-1
CASSLARANQAYNEQFF
TGTGCCAGCAGTTTAGCGCGCGCCAATCAGGCGTACAATGAGCAGTTCTTC
>TRBV5-1|NA|14|TRBD1|TRBJ2-5
CASRLGQGRETRYF
TGCGCCAGCAGACTCGGACAGGGGAGGGAGACCCGGTACTTC
>TRBV20-1|NA|14|TRBD2|TRBJ2-1
CSARLAGSYNEQFF
TGCAGTGCTAGACTAGCGGGATCCTACAATGAGCAGTTCTTC
>TRBV9|NA|14|TRBD2|TRBJ2-5
CANSLGLAKESQYF
TGTGCCAACAGCCTGGGACTAGCGAAAGAGTCCCAGTACTTC
>TRBV6-2/TRBV6-3|few|17|NA|TRBJ2-6
CASSKRGQLSGANVLTF
TGTGCCAGCAGTAAAAGAGGACAGCTCTCTGGGGCCAACGTCCTGACTTTC
>TRBV20-1|NA|14|TRBD2|TRBJ2-7
CSAASGNSYNEQYF
TGCAGTGCCGCTAGCGGGAATTCCTACAATGAGCAGTACTTC
>TRBV6-2/TRBV6-3|many|12|NA|TRBJ2-1
CASSYQGSEQFF
TGTGCCAGCAGTTACCAGGGGAGTGAGCAGTTCTTC
>TRBV27|many|16|NA|TRBJ1-2
CASSPIGRTTSYGYTF
TGTGCCAGCAGTCCTATAGGCCGGACTACTTCCTATGGCTACACCTTC
>TRBV24-1|NA|14|NA|TRBJ2-5
CATSEARVGETQYF
TGTGCCACCAGTGAAGCGAGGGTGGGAGAGACCCAGTACTTC
>TRBV29-1|once|14|TRBD2|TRBJ2-1
CSDCSGRARNEQFF
TGCAGCGACTGTAGCGGGAGGGCCCGCAATGAGCAGTTCTTC
>TRBV15|NA|14|NA|TRBJ2-3
CATSRDHAPDTQYF
TGTGCCACCAGCAGAGATCACGCGCCGGATACGCAGTATTTT
>TRBV24-1|many|16|NA|TRBJ2-5
CATSDLRLEGSETQYF
TGTGCCACCAGTGATTTGCGTCTAGAGGGGTCAGAGACCCAGTACTTC
>TRBV20-1|few|15|TRBD2|TRBJ2-1
CSALPGLAGIDEQFF
TGCAGTGCCCTACCGGGACTAGCGGGAATCGATGAGCAGTTCTTC
>TRBV7-9|NA|13|TRBD1|TRBJ2-1
CATFPKTGSEQFF
TGTGCCACCTTCCCCAAGACAGGGAGTGAGCAGTTCTTC
>TRBV3-1|NA|11|NA|TRBJ1-6
CASSQGATLHF
TGTGCCAGCAGCCAGGGAGCCACCCTCCACTTT